The next 4 T cell receptor beta chains were all read from a single sample in a study of OX40 agonist ivuxolimab in advanced cancers. The table came from immunoSEQ multiplex PCR; TCRdb's copy has only in-frame clones and leaves some out. The sample lists some 10,000 clones, approximately 85% occurring once. Sequencing used CD4+ or CD8+ T cells sorted from blood, obtained in a trial of the OX40 agonist ivuxolimab. The receptors here all came from an adult with an advanced solid tumor such as melanoma, head and neck, liver or kidney cancer.

V and J are TRBV5-1 and TRBJ2-1, with D tentatively TRBD1 (6 bases). The CDR3 totals 15 residues. Germline V lookup: CDR1 SGHRS, CDR2 YFSETQ. Trimming pared 3 bases from V and 4 bases from J, leaving 14 bases between. This CDR3 is CASSSNPTGYNEQFF. In DNA form, the CDR3 reads TGCGCCAGCAGCTCCAATCCGACAGGTTACAATGAGCAGTTCTTC.

The chain is built from TRBV10-2 and TRBJ2-3, with TRBD2 matching 9 bases. This CDR3 has 16 amino acids. J lost 2 bases, V lost 6 bases, and 9 bases had no gene match. Germline V gene sequence: CDR1 WSHSY, CDR2 SAAADI. In nucleotides, the CDR3 is TGCGCCAGCAGGGGTTTAGCGGGGGAAAACACAGATACGCAGTATTTT. It specifies CASRGLAGENTDTQYF.

The rearrangement uses TRBV5-1 and TRBJ1-1, with 7 bases that match TRBD1. V was clipped by 3 bases and J by 5 bases; unmatched bases: 7. The CDR3 is 14 amino acids. The germline V gene encodes CDR1 SGHRS and CDR2 YFSETQ. CDR3 bases: TGCGCCAGCAGCTCAACAGGGGTCGGGACTGAAGCTTTCTTT. This sequence encodes CASSSTGVGTEAFF.

This clone came up once. V usage is TRBV5-6 and J usage is TRBJ1-4, with a weak D call TRBD1 (5 bases). The germline V gene encodes CDR1 SGHDT and CDR2 YYEEEE. The CDR3 contains 14 residues. V lost 1 base and J 7 bases, leaving 11 bases between the germline ends. CDR3 sequence: CASSLLDNFEKLFF. CDR3 nucleotides: TGTGCCAGCAGCTTGTTGGACAATTTTGAAAAACTGTTTTTT.